A single sample gave rise to the 27 T cell receptor beta chains below, sequenced in a study of post-analysis software for immune sequencing data. These receptors' targets are unknown. The TCR beta cDNA libraries contained unique molecular identifiers. MiXCR, run by TCRdb on the PCR reads, gives a single entry per CDR3 protein. In the table there are a few hundred thousand distinct CDR3 sequences, roughly 45% of which are singletons. General study points: Compared with controls, patients had more of roughly five TRBV segments, including TRBV5-6, TRBV5-1 and TRBV20-1.

The sequenced sample consisted of blood. Source of these receptors: a girl aged 10 to 17 with multiple sclerosis.

This chain connects TRBV12-3 or TRBV12-4 to TRBJ1-2, with TRBD1 matching 10 bases. Unmatched junction bases numbered 13, after V lost 5 bases and J lost 4 bases. This CDR3 spans 17 amino acids. The CDR3 nucleotides read TGTGCCAGCAGTCTTCCCGGGACAGGGGTTCTGGGCTATGGCTACACCTTC. Translated, it gives CASSLPGTGVLGYGYTF.

The chain combines TRBV5-1 with TRBJ2-3; the D is unclear. V dropped 4 bases and J dropped 4 bases, with 13 bases sitting between them. The germline gives CDR1 SGHRS, CDR2 YFSETQ. The CDR3 extends over 14 amino acids. CDR3 nucleotide sequence: TGCGCCAGCAGCGCCCCGGCTGATGCAGATACGCAGTATTTT. It is translated as CASSAPADADTQYF.

In this sample, this clonotype turned up many times. The chain joins TRBV5-1 to TRBJ2-1, with 12 bases identical to TRBD2. The CDR3 is 15 amino acids. Germline loops: CDR1 SGHRS, CDR2 YFSETQ. V was pared by 3 bases and J by 6 bases, with 4 bases of the junction left unmatched. CDR3 sequence (DNA): TGCGCCAGCAGCTCCCTAGCGGGAGGGCGCAATGAGCAGTTCTTC. Translating gives CASSSLAGGRNEQFF.

J is TRBJ1-2 and V is TRBV3-1, with D possibly matching TRBD1 (5 bases). Germline values: CDR1 LGHDT, CDR2 YNNKEL (reference sequence). The CDR3 extends over 14 amino acids. The ends were cut back, 5 bases at V and 8 bases at J, with 18 bases in the middle. In nucleotides, the CDR3 is TGTGCCAGCAGCTTAAGCGGGGGGGATAAAGGCTACACCTTC. Translated: CASSLSGGDKGYTF.

The V gene is TRBV15, the J gene TRBJ2-5; the D gene could be TRBD1 or TRBD2 (5 bases each). The J call is uncertain, as TRBJ2-7 better fits the DNA end. Per germline, CDR1 LNHNV and CDR2 YYDKDF (reference sequence). The CDR3 consists of 13 residues. The CDR3 nucleotides are TGTGCCACCAGCCCGGGGCGTCTCGACGAGCAGTACTTC. This codes for CATSPGRLDEQYF.

This sequence joins TRBV10-1 and TRBJ2-3, with 10 bases aligning to TRBD2. The CDR3 is made up of 17 amino acids. Germline loops: CDR1 WNHNN, CDR2 SYGVQD (reference sequence). Trimming cost V 4 bases and J 2 bases; bases outside gene matches: 9. The CDR3 nucleotides read TGCGCCAGCAGTGCGGTCTGGACTAGCGGAAACACAGATACGCAGTATTTT. Amino acids: CASSAVWTSGNTDTQYF.

CDR3 sequence (DNA): TGTGCCACCAGCAGTCGTAGCACAGATACGCAGTATTTT. Protein product: CATSSRSTDTQYF. The V gene is TRBV15, the J gene TRBJ2-3, with D unclear. Germline-derived CDR1 and CDR2 are LNHNV and YYDKDF (reference sequence). CDR3 size: 13 residues. Trimming took 3 bases from V and 0 from J, leaving 4 bases between them.

This clonotype has a handful of counts. The V and J genes are TRBV7-2 and TRBJ2-7; D remains unclear. Trimming removed 0 bases at V and 6 bases at J, with 9 bases between. This CDR3 comprises 13 residues. CDR1 and CDR2 (germline): SGHTA, FQGNSA. In DNA form, the CDR3 reads TGTGCCAGCAGCTTAGCTCACAAGACCGAGCAGTACTTC. The encoded protein is CASSLAHKTEQYF.

The chain has TRBV20-1 and TRBJ2-7, with D perhaps being TRBD1 or TRBD2 (5 bases each). V lost 3 bases and J 0 bases, leaving 18 bases between the germline ends. The CDR3 is 16 residues long. The germline CDR1 and CDR2 sequences are DFQATT and SNEGSKA (reference sequence). The CDR3 sequence is CSARGVATDISYEQYF. DNA for the CDR3: TGCAGTGCTAGGGGGGTCGCGACAGACATCTCCTACGAGCAGTACTTC.

CDR3 DNA: TGTGCCAGCAGTTTATTCCCCGGACCGGACTCCTACGAGCAGTACTTC. The encoded protein is CASSLFPGPDSYEQYF. The chain uses TRBV28 and TRBJ2-7; no clear D. Germline CDR1 reads MDHEN; CDR2 reads SYDVKM. V gave up 1 base and J gave up 0 bases, with 13 bases separating them. This CDR3 is 16 amino acids long.

The rearrangement uses TRBV20-1 and TRBJ1-1; D is possibly TRBD1 (5 bases). In germline, CDR1 is DFQATT, CDR2 SNEGSKA (reference sequence). The CDR3 covers 16 residues. V lost 0 bases, J lost 6 bases, and 20 bases lay in between. The CDR3 coding sequence is TGCAGTGCTAGAGACCCCGGGACGGGACGAGCGGCTGAAGCTTTCTTT. Translated: CSARDPGTGRAAEAFF.

The V call is TRBV20-1, the J call TRBJ1-5; unclear D gene. V was shortened by 3 bases and J by 2 bases, with 11 bases between the two germline ends. CDR1 and CDR2 from the germline V gene are DFQATT and SNEGSKA (reference sequence). The CDR3 covers 14 residues. The CDR3, as DNA: TGCAGTGCTAGCGAAGGGCAGGGCAATCAGCCCCAGCATTTT. It specifies CSASEGQGNQPQHF.

This chain uses TRBV6-2 or TRBV6-3 with TRBJ2-1; 7 bases line up with TRBD2. The ends lost 6 bases at V and 12 bases at J; junction bases unmatched: 17. CDR3 size: 15 residues. CDR1 and CDR2 (germline): MNHEY, SVGEGT. This chain's CDR3 is CASRGAGIRSGGQFF. In nucleotides, the CDR3 is TGTGCCAGCAGGGGAGCGGGAATCCGCTCGGGGGGGCAGTTCTTC.

The rearrangement links TRBV20-1 to TRBJ1-2; 9 bases align to TRBD1. CDR3 length: 15 residues. CDR1 and CDR2 from the germline V gene are DFQATT and SNEGSKA (reference sequence). J gave up 6 bases and V 3 bases, and 11 bases lay outside the gene matches. In DNA, the CDR3 is TGCAGTGCTAGCGGGGGACAGGGAAGGACAAATGGCTACACCTTC. This encodes CSASGGQGRTNGYTF.

This clonotype occurred many times. Its ends do not fully match the called genes, so a read error is possible. This chain uses TRBV7-7 with TRBJ2-1; 9 bases map to TRBD2. The CDR3 spans 16 residues. Germline V gives CDR1 SSHAT, CDR2 FNYEAQ (reference sequence). This CDR3 is CASSPSSGSRNNEQFF. CDR3 nucleotide sequence: TGTGCTAGCAGCCCTAGTAGCGGGAGTCGAAACAATGAGCAGTTCTTC.

The chain combines TRBV7-8 with TRBJ1-1, with a tentative D call TRBD1 (5 bases). CDR1 and CDR2 from the germline V gene are SGHVS and FQNEAQ. The CDR3 has 13 residues. The V end lost 7 bases, the J end lost 0 bases, and 9 bases lay between the germline ends. The CDR3 region has the DNA TGTGCCAGCACTCAGGGTCTGAACACTGAAGCTTTCTTT. Protein sequence: CASTQGLNTEAFF.

This clonotype was observed a handful of times. V gene TRBV28 combines with J gene TRBJ2-7, with a weak D call TRBD2 (7 bases). Between the trimmed V and J ends, which lost 2 bases and 0 bases, there was a span of 17 bases. The CDR3 has 17 amino acids. From germline, CDR1 is MDHEN and CDR2 SYDVKM. The CDR3 DNA sequence: TGTGCCAGCAGTTTAACCCTCGGGGGCGGGAGCTCCTACGAGCAGTACTTC. Protein: CASSLTLGGGSSYEQYF.

This chain links TRBV13 with TRBJ2-1; 9 positions agree with TRBD2. The CDR3 is 15 amino acids. Germline V CDR1 and CDR2: PRHDT, FYEKMQ (reference sequence). The V segment lost 2 bases and the J segment 5 bases; nucleotides outside the gene matches: 4. CDR3: CASSLNRTSDNEQFF. In nucleotides, the CDR3 is TGTGCCAGCAGCTTAAATCGGACTAGCGACAATGAGCAGTTCTTC.

The chain has TRBV29-1 and TRBJ1-1; no firm D call. CDR3 length: 12 amino acids. V was shortened by 6 bases and J by 1 base, with 9 bases between the two germline ends. Germline CDR1 reads SQVTM; CDR2 reads ANQGSEA. The CDR3 protein is CSVASRNTEAFF. DNA of the CDR3: TGCAGCGTGGCTTCCAGGAACACTGAAGCTTTCTTT. Filled out from reference TRBV29-1 and TRBJ1-1, the complete variable domain reads SAVISQKPSRDICQRGTSLTIQCQVDSQVTMMFWYRQQPGQSLTLIATANQGSEATYESGFVIDKFPISRPNLTFSTLTVSNMSPEDSSIYLCSVASRNTEAFFGQGTRLTVV.

The J gene is TRBJ2-7, the V gene TRBV7-2; 9 bases fit TRBD2. After removal of 4 bases from V and 3 bases from J, the junction contained 7 bases not matched to a gene. Germline V lookup: CDR1 SGHTA, CDR2 FQGNSA. CDR3 size: 15 residues. CDR3 sequence reads: CASSSSSGKIYEQYF. The CDR3 DNA reads TGTGCCAGCAGCTCCTCTAGCGGGAAGATCTACGAGCAGTACTTC.

The chain has TRBV12-3 or TRBV12-4 and TRBJ2-5, with TRBD2 matching over 8 bases. The length of the CDR3 is 16 residues. The J segment lost 7 bases and the V segment lost 4 bases, leaving 14 bases of the junction unmatched. CDR3 region: CASSSQRLAGLGTQYF. CDR3 coding DNA: TGTGCCAGCAGTTCCCAGAGGCTAGCGGGCCTCGGGACCCAGTACTTC.

This clonotype was observed a handful of times. The chain combines TRBV10-3 with TRBJ1-2; weak D call: TRBD1 (6 bases). Germline CDR1 reads ENHRY; CDR2 reads SYGVKD. This CDR3 region has 13 residues. With 10 bases removed from V and 4 bases from J, the gap between germline ends came to 16 bases. CDR3 nucleotides: TGTGCCAGCAGGGCAGGGGAGGCCTATGGCTACACCTTC. It translates to CASRAGEAYGYTF.

This sequence joins TRBV30 and TRBJ2-3; possibly TRBD2 for D (5 bases). CDR1 and CDR2 (germline): GTSNPN, SVGIG (reference sequence). Trimming took off 2 bases at V and 1 base at J, with 10 bases between the two ends. The CDR3 sequence is 14 residues long. The CDR3 nucleotides are TGTGCCTGGAGTCGGGGAATGGGCACAGATACGCAGTATTTT. It codes for CAWSRGMGTDTQYF.

This clonotype was seen just once. V and J are TRBV5-1 and TRBJ2-1; 9 bases are shared with TRBD1. The CDR3 spans 15 residues. Germline values: CDR1 SGHRS, CDR2 YFSETQ. With 3 bases clipped from V and 8 bases from J, the junction kept 9 bases outside the gene matches. The CDR3 nucleotides read TGCGCCAGCAGCTCGCCCGGGACAGGGATGGATGAGCAGTTCTTC. This sequence encodes CASSSPGTGMDEQFF.

The genes are TRBV9 and TRBJ2-7, with 9 bases matching TRBD1. The CDR3 is 17 amino acids. Germline CDR1 and CDR2: SGDLS and YYNGEE. Unmatched junction bases numbered 13, after V lost 0 bases and J lost 6 bases. The CDR3 nucleotides read TGTGCCAGCAGCGTAGGGATGACCGGGACAGGGTTTTCCGAGCAGTACTTC. Translating gives CASSVGMTGTGFSEQYF.

The chain links TRBV6-2 or TRBV6-3 to TRBJ2-5, with 9 bases fitting TRBD1. The DNA end is a closer match to TRBJ2-7, so the J assignment may be wrong. Germline V gene sequence: CDR1 MNHEY, CDR2 SVGEGT. CDR3 length equals 14 residues. The CDR3 loop is CASSWPGQGDEQYF. The CDR3 DNA follows: TGTGCCAGCAGTTGGCCGGGACAGGGAGACGAGCAGTACTTC.

This clonotype was observed a few times. J is TRBJ1-5 and V is TRBV27, with D perhaps TRBD1 (6 bases). Trimming pared 8 bases from V and 3 bases from J, leaving 14 bases between. CDR3 length: 14 amino acids. CDR1 and CDR2 from the germline V gene are MNHEY and SMNVEV (reference sequence). This CDR3 is CASQGQGYNQPQHF. CDR3 nucleotide sequence: TGTGCCAGCCAGGGGCAGGGGTACAATCAGCCCCAGCATTTT.